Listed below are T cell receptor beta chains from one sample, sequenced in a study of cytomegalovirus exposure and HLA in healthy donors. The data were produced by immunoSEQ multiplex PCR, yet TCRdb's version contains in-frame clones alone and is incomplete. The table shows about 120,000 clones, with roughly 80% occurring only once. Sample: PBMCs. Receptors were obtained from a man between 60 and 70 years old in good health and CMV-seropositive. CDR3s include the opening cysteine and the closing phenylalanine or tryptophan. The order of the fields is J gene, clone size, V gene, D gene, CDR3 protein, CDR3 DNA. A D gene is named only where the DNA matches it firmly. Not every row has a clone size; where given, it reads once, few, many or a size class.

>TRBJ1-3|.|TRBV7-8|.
CASSLGGVAGNTIYF
TGTGCCAGCAGCTTAGGGGGGGTCGCTGGAAACACCATATATTTT
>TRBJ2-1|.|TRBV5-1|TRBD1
CASSFKQGRDEQFF
TGCGCCAGCAGCTTTAAACAGGGGCGAGATGAGCAGTTCTTC
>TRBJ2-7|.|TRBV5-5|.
CASSFLQVRYEQYF
TGTGCCAGCAGCTTTCTACAGGTGCGATACGAGCAGTACTTC
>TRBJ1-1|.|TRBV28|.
CASRLPLGVEAFF
TGTGCCAGCAGACTCCCCCTGGGAGTTGAAGCTTTCTTT
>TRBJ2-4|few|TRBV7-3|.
CASSPTGTQNIQYF
TGTGCCAGCAGCCCCACAGGGACCCAAAACATTCAGTACTTC
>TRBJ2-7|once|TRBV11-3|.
CASSSLGGAHYEQYF
TGTGCCAGCAGCTCCCTTGGGGGGGCCCACTACGAGCAGTACTTC
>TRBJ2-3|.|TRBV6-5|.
CASSYQASVTDTQYF
TGTGCCAGCAGTTATCAGGCTAGCGTTACAGATACGCAGTATTTT
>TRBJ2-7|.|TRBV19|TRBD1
CASSISTGSSYEQYF
TGTGCCAGTAGTATATCGACAGGGAGCTCCTACGAGCAGTACTTC
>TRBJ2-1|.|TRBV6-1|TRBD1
CASSEQGVEFF
TGTGCCAGCAGTGAACAGGGGGTAGAGTTCTTC
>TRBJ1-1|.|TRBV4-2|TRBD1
CASSPGQGRSMNTEAFF
TGTGCCAGCAGCCCTGGACAGGGCCGTTCAATGAACACTGAAGCTTTCTTT
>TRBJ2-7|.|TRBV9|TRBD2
CASSVGTSGKVDEQYF
TGTGCCAGCAGCGTAGGGACTAGCGGGAAGGTCGACGAGCAGTACTTC
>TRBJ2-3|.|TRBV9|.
CASSVGGGGRTDTQYF
TGTGCCAGCAGCGTAGGAGGGGGGGGCCGGACAGATACGCAGTATTTT
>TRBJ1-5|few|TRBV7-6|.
CASSILQGQPQHF
TGTGCCAGCAGCATACTTCAGGGTCAGCCCCAGCATTTT
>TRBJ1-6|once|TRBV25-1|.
CASSERAGLYSPLHF
TGTGCCAGCAGTGAAAGGGCAGGGCTTTATTCACCCCTCCACTTT